This record covers a single T cell receptor (beta chain). Patients underwent thyroid surgery, and none had received any treatment before it. This sample is drawn from a study of metastatic and nonmetastatic thyroid tumors. TCRdb re-clonotyped the PCR reads through MiXCR. Here the sample spans about 20,000 clones, 15% to 18% being singletons. The origin of this receptor is a female donor with papillary thyroid cancer or a benign thyroid nodule (not recorded which). Some clones in this sample may be carry-over from other donors' samples. Input material: blood.

The CDR3 region has the DNA TGTGCCAGCAGCTTAGCGGGGTACAACCCTAACTATGGCTACACCTTC. Protein: CASSLAGYNPNYGYTF. The chain combines TRBV7-2 with TRBJ1-2; D is unresolved. Germline assignment: CDR1 SGHTA and CDR2 FQGNSA. The CDR3 spans 16 residues. V was shortened by 0 bases and J by 0 bases, with 11 bases between the two germline ends.